The rows below give T cell receptor beta chains drawn from one sample of a study of blood T cell repertoires in COVID-19. Only in-frame clones appear in the TCRdb table, and some are missing; sequencing was by immunoSEQ multiplex PCR. The sample records roughly 330,000 clones, roughly nine tenths being singletons. Sequenced material: PBMCs or T cells enriched from blood (not recorded which). The source of these receptors is a woman in her 30s who had recovered from COVID-19. Each CDR3 is given with its conserved first and last residue. The D gene is left open where the match is weak. A clone size is listed for some rows: how often the clone was seen (once, few, many), or a class if it is expanded.

V gene	clone size	J gene	D gene	CDR3 protein
TRBV5-1	once	TRBJ1-4	.	CASSLGAGAATNEKLFF
TRBV27	once	TRBJ1-3	.	CASSLYPPGLSLGNTIYF
TRBV23-1	.	TRBJ2-5	.	CASSQSRATGESQETQYF
TRBV6-2/TRBV6-3	few	TRBJ2-7	.	CASSQLYEQYF
TRBV19	.	TRBJ2-6	.	CASLPDTGARSSGANVLTF
TRBV9	.	TRBJ2-2	.	CASSGVRNTGELFF
TRBV6-5	.	TRBJ1-1	TRBD1	CASSYSPGQGDTEAFF
TRBV29-1	.	TRBJ2-1	.	CSVASSNGNEQFF
TRBV14	.	TRBJ2-2	.	CASSQDLIGANTGELFF
TRBV30	.	TRBJ1-3	.	CAWELQGWSGNTIYF
TRBV7-2	.	TRBJ1-5	.	CASSLVGEPQHF
TRBV30	.	TRBJ1-6	.	CAWSTLGGDPSTPLHF
TRBV2	.	TRBJ2-5	.	CASSPDETQYF
TRBV30	.	TRBJ2-7	TRBD1	CAWSEPRQGAYEQYF
TRBV28	.	TRBJ1-2	.	CASTFNYGYTF
TRBV5-1	.	TRBJ2-5	TRBD2	CASSPGRASGAMETQYF
TRBV9	few	TRBJ2-7	TRBD2	CASSVDDAGAPSYEQYF
TRBV9	.	TRBJ2-5	.	CASSVGAQEGVETQYF
TRBV28	.	TRBJ2-1	.	CASSLGSREQFF